Each of the 25 T cell receptor beta chains below was sequenced from the same sample in a study of shared clonotypes between healthy human individuals. Clones were sequenced by immunoSEQ multiplex PCR, and TCRdb holds only the in-frame ones, with some missing. The profile shows over a million clones, approximately 76% of them singletons. The material sequenced was memory CD4+ T cells sorted from blood. Indicated subset: CD45RA-negative fraction. Receptors originate from a man in his late teens or twenties in good health.

This clone was seen ten or more times. The J gene is TRBJ1-4, the V gene TRBV2, with TRBD1 as a possible D gene (5 bases). V was trimmed by 6 bases and J by 5 bases, leaving 7 bases between them. Per the germline V gene, CDR1 is SNHLY and CDR2 is FYNNEI. This CDR3 comprises 12 residues. Here the CDR3 DNA reads TGTGCCAGCAGGGGGGACAATGAAAAACTGTTTTTT. This codes for CASRGDNEKLFF.

The chain links TRBV30 to TRBJ1-3; the D is unclear. The CDR3 contains 14 residues. V dropped 5 bases and J dropped 0 bases, with 11 bases sitting between them. The germline V gene encodes CDR1 GTSNPN and CDR2 SVGIG (reference sequence). The CDR3: CAWSGLPSGNTIYF. The CDR3, as DNA: TGTGCCTGGTCTGGTCTTCCCTCTGGAAACACCATATATTTT.

Of note for this clone: This sequence is one base from a far larger clone and is likely a read error. This chain joins TRBV5-4 and TRBJ2-5; 9 bases are shared with TRBD1. This CDR3 has 16 residues. In germline, CDR1 is SGHNT, CDR2 YYREEE (reference sequence). Written as DNA, the CDR3 is TGTGCCAGCAGCTCACCGGACAGGGGAGGACAAGAGACCCGGTACTTC. Residues: CASSSPDRGGQETRYF.

Details on this clone: Other DNA sequences in the same sample also yield this CDR3. V usage is TRBV5-1 and J usage is TRBJ2-2; D is ambiguous. The CDR3 is 14 amino acids. The V gene's germline CDR1 is SGHRS and CDR2 YFSETQ. V lost 0 bases to trimming and J lost 6 bases, with 9 bases between them. CDR3 sequence reads: CASSLDVGSGELFF. The CDR3 DNA sequence: TGCGCCAGCAGCTTGGATGTCGGCTCCGGGGAGCTGTTTTTT.

The DNA of the CDR3 is TGTGCCAGCACCGATCAGGGGGGGAACACTGAAGCTTTCTTT. As protein: CASTDQGGNTEAFF. The chain joins TRBV7-8 to TRBJ1-1, with 7 bases identical to TRBD1. The CDR3 consists of 14 residues. Trimming cost V 7 bases and J 1 base; bases outside gene matches: 6. Germline V gene data show CDR1 as SGHVS and CDR2 as FQNEAQ.

The table lists this clone with a count of one. The chain couples TRBV5-1 to TRBJ2-7; the match to TRBD2 covers 8 bases. From germline, CDR1 is SGHRS and CDR2 YFSETQ. CDR3 length: 15 amino acids. Unmatched junction bases numbered 6, after V lost 1 base and J lost 3 bases. CDR3 nucleotide sequence: TGCGCCAGCAGCTTGTTAGCGGGGAGGAACTACGAGCAGTACTTC. It encodes CASSLLAGRNYEQYF.

The rearrangement uses TRBV6-4 and TRBJ2-5; D is possibly TRBD1 or TRBD2 (6 bases each). Germline V gene lookup returns CDR1 MRHNA and CDR2 SNTAGT. The CDR3 loop spans 13 amino acids. The V and J ends lost 5 bases and 5 bases respectively, with 12 bases between them. CDR3 residues: CASSRGRGETQYF. CDR3 in DNA: TGTGCCAGCAGTCGGGGGCGCGGGGAGACCCAGTACTTC.

This chain links TRBV7-2 with TRBJ1-5; 9 bases map to TRBD1. V trimming: 5 bases; J trimming: 2 bases; junction bases outside the gene matches: 7. Germline V lookup: CDR1 SGHTA, CDR2 FQGNSA. This CDR3 has 16 residues. CDR3 sequence: CASSPGQGQRNQPQHF. The CDR3 region has the DNA TGTGCCAGCAGCCCGGGACAGGGTCAACGCAATCAGCCCCAGCATTTT.

CDR3 sequence: CSVTPSDEQFF. In DNA form, the CDR3 reads TGCAGCGTTACCCCCTCGGATGAGCAGTTCTTC. The chain has TRBV29-1 and TRBJ2-1; D is ambiguous. Germline CDR1 reads SQVTM; CDR2 reads ANQGSEA. V dropped 5 bases and J dropped 8 bases, with 10 bases sitting between them. This CDR3 comprises 11 residues.

This chain connects TRBV5-1 to TRBJ2-7, with 9 bases fitting TRBD2. Losses at the gene ends were 3 bases for V and 4 bases for J; bases not matched to a gene: 5. CDR1 is SGHRS, CDR2 YFSETQ, per germline. This CDR3 region has 14 residues. The CDR3, as DNA: TGCGCCAGCAGCTCCTTGACTAGCGGATACGAGCAGTACTTC. Amino acids: CASSSLTSGYEQYF.

In this sample, this clone turned up a few times. CDR3 sequence: CASKDRPSYNEQFF. CDR3 in DNA: TGTGCCAGCAAGGACAGACCCTCCTACAATGAGCAGTTCTTC. J is TRBJ2-1 and V is TRBV28; D may be TRBD1 (6 bases). V was pared by 7 bases and J by 0 bases, with 10 bases between. Germline lookup yields CDR1 MDHEN and CDR2 SYDVKM. This CDR3 is built from 14 residues.

V gene TRBV25-1 combines with J gene TRBJ2-7; 7 nucleotides line up with TRBD2. CDR3 length equals 16 residues. V lost 1 base and J lost 1; bases outside the gene matches: 7. Germline CDR1 is MGHDK and CDR2 is SYGVNS. CDR3 coding DNA: TGTGCCAGCAGTGAATTCGGGACGGGGGGTTCCTACGAGCAGTACTTC. The encoded protein is CASSEFGTGGSYEQYF.

In its sample, this clone was seen once. V usage is TRBV25-1 and J usage is TRBJ1-4; TRBD1 is a possible D gene (5 bases). The CDR3 sequence is 15 residues long. Looked up from germline, CDR1 is MGHDK and CDR2 is SYGVNS. The V gene lost 9 bases and the J gene lost 8 bases, with 22 bases spanning the gap. CDR3 coding DNA: TGTGCCAGTATAACCATCGCTCAACAGGCGGAAAAACTGTTTTTT. This encodes CASITIAQQAEKLFF.

The chain uses TRBV4-3 and TRBJ2-7, with TRBD1 matching over 9 bases. After removal of 4 bases from V and 1 base from J, the junction contained 5 bases not matched to a gene. The germline V gene has CDR1 LGHNA and CDR2 YSLEER. CDR3 length: 15 amino acids. The CDR3 sequence: CASSLTGGKSYEQYF. The CDR3 region has the DNA TGCGCCAGCAGCCTTACAGGGGGCAAATCCTACGAGCAGTACTTC.

This chain connects TRBV5-6 to TRBJ1-6, with D unresolved. There are 14 residues in the CDR3. Germline V lookup: CDR1 SGHDT, CDR2 YYEEEE. V was pared by 1 base and J by 12 bases, with 14 bases between. The DNA for the CDR3 is TGTGCCAGCAGCTTGATTCGGGGAATTCAACCCCTCCACTTT. Translation gives CASSLIRGIQPLHF.

The V and J genes are TRBV7-2 and TRBJ2-1; 7 bases map to TRBD2. CDR3 length equals 14 residues. With V trimmed by 5 bases and J by 7 bases, 8 bases remained unmatched. The germline V gene has CDR1 SGHTA and CDR2 FQGNSA. Here the CDR3 reads CASSPRDYSNEQFF. In DNA, the CDR3 is TGTGCCAGCAGCCCCCGGGACTATTCAAATGAGCAGTTCTTC.

This clone was seen a handful of times. V and J are TRBV2 and TRBJ2-7; no definite D call. Trimming shortened V by 6 bases and J by 4 bases, and 19 bases separated the two germline ends. Germline V gene lookup returns CDR1 SNHLY and CDR2 FYNNEI. This CDR3 comprises 15 residues. CDR3 nucleotide sequence: TGTGCCAGCAGAGAGATGGTCGAAAACCCTTACGAGCAGTACTTC. Protein product: CASREMVENPYEQYF. The full variable domain, its missing parts supplied by reference TRBV2 and TRBJ2-7, is EPEVTQTPSHQVTQMGQEVILRCVPISNHLYFYWYRQILGQKVEFLVSFYNNEISEKSEIFDDQFSVERPDGSNFTLKIRSTKLEDSAMYFCASREMVENPYEQYFGPGTRLTVT.

This clone was observed many times. The CDR3 coding sequence is TGTGCCAGCAGCCAGACAGGGTACTACGAGCAGTACTTC. It yields the protein CASSQTGYYEQYF. The chain combines TRBV5-4 with TRBJ2-7; 7 nucleotides line up with TRBD1. The J segment lost 3 bases and the V segment lost 4 bases, leaving 4 bases of the junction unmatched. Per the germline V gene, CDR1 is SGHNT and CDR2 is YYREEE (reference sequence). The CDR3 consists of 13 residues.

As DNA, the CDR3 is TGCAGCGCAGGGACTAGCGGGGGTTCCGAGCAGTACTTC. It specifies CSAGTSGGSEQYF. The chain links TRBV29-1 to TRBJ2-7; 14 bases align to TRBD2. V gave up 7 bases and J gave up 6 bases; unmatched junction bases: 5. The CDR3 is 13 amino acids. CDR1 and CDR2 from the germline V gene are SQVTM and ANQGSEA.

As for this clone: Other DNA sequences in the same sample also yield this CDR3. The chain joins TRBV5-1 to TRBJ1-4; D possibly corresponds to TRBD1 (5 bases). Trimming took 0 bases from V and 5 from J, leaving 8 bases between them. CDR3 length: 14 amino acids. Germline V gene sequence: CDR1 SGHRS, CDR2 YFSETQ. Here the CDR3 reads CASSLGQPNEKLFF. The CDR3 bases are TGCGCCAGCAGCTTGGGACAGCCCAATGAAAAACTGTTTTTT.

The chain employs TRBV6-5 and TRBJ2-1; TRBD2 aligns across 9 bases. This CDR3 is 14 amino acids long. V gave up 4 bases and J gave up 7 bases; unmatched junction bases: 5. The germline gives CDR1 MNHEY, CDR2 SVGAGI. The CDR3 loop reads CASSFSGRWNEQFF. CDR3 DNA sequence: TGTGCCAGCAGTTTCAGCGGGAGGTGGAATGAGCAGTTCTTC.

This clone was observed a few times. The chain is built from TRBV7-9 and TRBJ1-6; no clear D. This CDR3 contains 13 residues. The germline gives CDR1 SEHNR, CDR2 FQNEAQ (reference sequence). Trimming removed 5 bases at V and 7 bases at J, with 9 bases between. Here the CDR3 DNA reads TGTGCCAGCAGCATACAATCGAATTCACCCCTCCACTTT. This translates into CASSIQSNSPLHF.

This sequence joins TRBV6-1 and TRBJ1-2; 11 bases agree with TRBD1. Germline V gene sequence: CDR1 MNHNS, CDR2 SASEGT. V was pared by 1 base and J by 3 bases, with 7 bases of the junction left unmatched. The CDR3 runs to 17 residues. DNA for the CDR3: TGTGCCAGCAGTGAAGTTGCGGGGACAGGGGGGCACTATGGCTACACCTTC. Encoded protein: CASSEVAGTGGHYGYTF.

This chain links TRBV5-6 with TRBJ1-4; 10 positions match TRBD1. Germline values: CDR1 SGHDT, CDR2 YYEEEE. V lost 4 bases and J lost 8; bases outside the gene matches: 11. The CDR3 is 16 residues long. CDR3 coding DNA: TGTGCCAGCAGCAGACGGGACAGGGGAGATGGGGAAAAACTGTTTTTT. Translating it yields CASSRRDRGDGEKLFF.

This rearrangement joins TRBV5-1 to TRBJ2-1; 7 nucleotides agree with TRBD2. The CDR3 runs to 15 residues. V shed 7 bases, J shed 0 bases, and the junction held 7 bases outside the gene matches. Per germline, CDR1 SGHRS and CDR2 YFSETQ. CDR3 bases: TGCGCCAGCGGCGCAGGCGGGAGCTCCTACAATGAGCAGTTCTTC. Amino acids: CASGAGGSSYNEQFF. The complete variable domain, with remaining parts taken from reference TRBV5-1 and TRBJ2-1, reads KAGVTQTPRYLIKTRGQQVTLSCSPISGHRSVSWYQQTPGQGLQFLFEYFSETQRNKGNFPGRFSGRQFSNSRSEMNVSTLELGDSALYLCASGAGGSSYNEQFFGPGTRLTVL.